These T cell receptor beta chains were read from a single sample in a study of blood T cells in healthy people across ages. One entry per CDR3 protein, called by TCRdb with MiXCR from the 5' RACE reads. Among over a million distinct CDR3 sequences listed, more than 35% were seen once. Sequencing was performed on blood. Receptors originate from a woman aged 55 to 70 in good health. Each CDR3 is given without its conserved first and last residue.

v_call: TRBV27; j_call: TRBJ1-1; cdr3_aa: ASRSMGTPNTEAF
v_call: TRBV24-1; j_call: TRBJ2-3; cdr3_aa: ATSPGRGPADTQY
v_call: TRBV9; j_call: TRBJ1-5; cdr3_aa: ASSRTGHSNQPQH
v_call: TRBV12-3/TRBV12-4; j_call: TRBJ1-1; cdr3_aa: ASSLNPLGEAF
v_call: TRBV20-1; j_call: TRBJ2-3; cdr3_aa: SASQGATDTQY
v_call: TRBV2; j_call: TRBJ2-1; cdr3_aa: ASFNSGRNEQF
v_call: TRBV2; j_call: TRBJ1-2; cdr3_aa: ASSEPGEGADYGYT
v_call: TRBV6-6; j_call: TRBJ2-3; cdr3_aa: ASSYWGAQDTQY
v_call: TRBV11-2; j_call: TRBJ2-3; cdr3_aa: ASSPWAGAVTDTQY
v_call: TRBV29-1; j_call: TRBJ2-1; cdr3_aa: SVPLTAYNEQF
v_call: TRBV27; j_call: TRBJ2-5; cdr3_aa: ASSSWTSGIETQY
v_call: TRBV3-1; j_call: TRBJ2-3; cdr3_aa: ASTSTSGSTDTQY
v_call: TRBV12-3/TRBV12-4; j_call: TRBJ2-6; cdr3_aa: ASSPPGVLT
v_call: TRBV6-1; j_call: TRBJ2-3; cdr3_aa: ASRETGGRGGLGSRIDTQY
v_call: TRBV2; j_call: TRBJ2-5; cdr3_aa: ASSAPGQETQY
v_call: TRBV27; j_call: TRBJ2-6; cdr3_aa: ASMTRRGSSGSNVLT
v_call: TRBV19; j_call: TRBJ2-1; cdr3_aa: ASSKGDSNNEQF
v_call: TRBV6-1; j_call: TRBJ1-2; cdr3_aa: ASSETTVNYGYT
v_call: TRBV2; j_call: TRBJ2-5; cdr3_aa: ASSDREWETQY
v_call: TRBV5-1; j_call: TRBJ1-6; cdr3_aa: ASSLTGRNSPPH
v_call: TRBV7-2; j_call: TRBJ2-5; cdr3_aa: ASSPAGGGSY
v_call: TRBV4-1; j_call: TRBJ2-7; cdr3_aa: ASSQGEGRPPYEQY
v_call: TRBV5-1; j_call: TRBJ2-7; cdr3_aa: ASSVGLTEYEQY
v_call: TRBV9; j_call: TRBJ2-2; cdr3_aa: ASSVGGENTGELF
v_call: TRBV9; j_call: TRBJ2-7; cdr3_aa: ASSVAFPDSYEQY
v_call: TRBV25-1; j_call: TRBJ1-6; cdr3_aa: ASRGGGEGSPLH
v_call: TRBV5-1; j_call: TRBJ2-5; cdr3_aa: ASSSGQGRAETQY
v_call: TRBV12-3/TRBV12-4; j_call: NA; cdr3_aa: ASSGQSFYNEQY
v_call: TRBV7-8; j_call: TRBJ2-1; cdr3_aa: ASSGQGDNEQF
v_call: TRBV28; j_call: TRBJ2-1; cdr3_aa: ASSSPEEQF
v_call: TRBV29-1; j_call: TRBJ2-2; cdr3_aa: SVVWQPGYTGELF
v_call: TRBV2; j_call: TRBJ1-6; cdr3_aa: ASSESPDRVSPSPLH
v_call: TRBV5-1; j_call: TRBJ2-7; cdr3_aa: ASSLAGAANEQY
v_call: TRBV2; j_call: TRBJ2-3; cdr3_aa: ASSEARDLRTDTQY
v_call: TRBV5-6; j_call: TRBJ2-7; cdr3_aa: ASSPPGNYEQY
v_call: TRBV12-3/TRBV12-4; j_call: TRBJ2-7; cdr3_aa: ASSVAQYYEQY
v_call: TRBV12-3/TRBV12-4; j_call: TRBJ2-3; cdr3_aa: ASSKRQGAKSDTQY